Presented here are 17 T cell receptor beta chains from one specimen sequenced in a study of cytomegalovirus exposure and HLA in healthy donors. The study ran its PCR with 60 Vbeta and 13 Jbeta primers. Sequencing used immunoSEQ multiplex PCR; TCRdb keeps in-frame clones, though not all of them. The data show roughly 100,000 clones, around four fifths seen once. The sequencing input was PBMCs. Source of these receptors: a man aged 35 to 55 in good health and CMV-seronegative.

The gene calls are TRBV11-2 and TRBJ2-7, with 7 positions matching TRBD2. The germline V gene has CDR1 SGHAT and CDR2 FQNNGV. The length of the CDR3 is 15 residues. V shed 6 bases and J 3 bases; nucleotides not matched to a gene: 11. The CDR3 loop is CASRRQRGYLYEQYF. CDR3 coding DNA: TGTGCCAGCAGACGGCAGCGGGGCTATCTCTACGAGCAGTACTTC.

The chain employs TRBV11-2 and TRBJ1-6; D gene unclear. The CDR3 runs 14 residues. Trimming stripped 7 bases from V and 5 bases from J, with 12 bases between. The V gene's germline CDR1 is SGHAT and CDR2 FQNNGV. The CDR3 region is CASTRRENNSPLHF. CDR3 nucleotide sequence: TGTGCCAGCACCAGAAGGGAGAATAATTCACCCCTCCACTTT.

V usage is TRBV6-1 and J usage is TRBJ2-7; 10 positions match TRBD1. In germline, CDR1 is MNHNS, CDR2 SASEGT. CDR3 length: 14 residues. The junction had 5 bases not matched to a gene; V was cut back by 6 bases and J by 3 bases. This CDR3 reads CASRGTGADYEQYF. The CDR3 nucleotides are TGTGCCAGCAGAGGGACAGGGGCTGACTACGAGCAGTACTTC.

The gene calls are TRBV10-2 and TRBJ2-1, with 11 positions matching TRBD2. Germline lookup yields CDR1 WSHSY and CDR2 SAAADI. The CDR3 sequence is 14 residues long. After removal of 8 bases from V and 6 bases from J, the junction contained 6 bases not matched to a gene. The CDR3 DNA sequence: TGCGCCAGCCTAGCGGGGGGCGCAACCAATGAGCAGTTCTTC. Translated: CASLAGGATNEQFF.

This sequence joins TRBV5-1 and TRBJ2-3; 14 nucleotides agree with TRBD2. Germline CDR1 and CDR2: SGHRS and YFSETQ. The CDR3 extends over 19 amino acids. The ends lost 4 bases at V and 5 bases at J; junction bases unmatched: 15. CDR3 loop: CASSDPRLAGGYTGDTQYF. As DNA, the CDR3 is TGCGCCAGCAGCGATCCTCGACTAGCGGGGGGGTACACAGGAGATACGCAGTATTTT.

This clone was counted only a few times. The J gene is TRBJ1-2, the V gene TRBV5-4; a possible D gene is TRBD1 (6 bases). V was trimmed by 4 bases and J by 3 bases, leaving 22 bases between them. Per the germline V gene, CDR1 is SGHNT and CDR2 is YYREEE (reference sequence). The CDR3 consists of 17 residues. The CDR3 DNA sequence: TGTGCCAGCAGCCCCGAGATTGGACAGTCCCAATACTATGGCTACACCTTC. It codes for CASSPEIGQSQYYGYTF.

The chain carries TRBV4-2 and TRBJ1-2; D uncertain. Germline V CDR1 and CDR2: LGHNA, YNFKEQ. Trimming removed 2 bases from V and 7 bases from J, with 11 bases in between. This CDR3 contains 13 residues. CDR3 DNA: TGTGCCAGCAGCCAACAGGCCCAGTCTGGCTACACCTTC. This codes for CASSQQAQSGYTF.

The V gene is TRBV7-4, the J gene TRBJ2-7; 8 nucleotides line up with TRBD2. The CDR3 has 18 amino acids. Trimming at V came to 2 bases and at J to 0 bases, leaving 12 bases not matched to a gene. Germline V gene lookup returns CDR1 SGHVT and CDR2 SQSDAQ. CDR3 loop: CASSLKGSKRGFSYEQYF. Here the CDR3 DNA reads TGTGCCAGCAGCTTAAAAGGCTCCAAGCGGGGGTTCTCCTACGAGCAGTACTTC.

The CDR3 DNA is TGTGCCAGCAGCGTAGCCCGCGATCGTAGCACAGATACGCAGTATTTT. Translation gives CASSVARDRSTDTQYF. The chain has TRBV9 and TRBJ2-3; D gene uncertain. There are 16 residues in the CDR3. V was shortened by 0 bases and J by 0 bases, with 11 bases between the two germline ends. The germline V gene encodes CDR1 SGDLS and CDR2 YYNGEE.

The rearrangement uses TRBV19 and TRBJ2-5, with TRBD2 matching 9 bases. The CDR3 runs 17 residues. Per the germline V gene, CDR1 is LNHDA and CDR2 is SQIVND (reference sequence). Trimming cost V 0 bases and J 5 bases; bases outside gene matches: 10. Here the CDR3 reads CASSIEGLRGGIETQYF. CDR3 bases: TGTGCCAGTAGTATAGAGGGCCTGCGGGGGGGCATTGAGACCCAGTACTTC.

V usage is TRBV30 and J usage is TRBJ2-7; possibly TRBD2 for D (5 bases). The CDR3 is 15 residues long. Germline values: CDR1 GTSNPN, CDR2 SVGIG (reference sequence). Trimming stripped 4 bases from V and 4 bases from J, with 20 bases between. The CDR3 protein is CAWTLTGSSFYEQYF. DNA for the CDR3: TGTGCCTGGACTCTTACGGGGTCGAGTTTTTACGAGCAGTACTTC.

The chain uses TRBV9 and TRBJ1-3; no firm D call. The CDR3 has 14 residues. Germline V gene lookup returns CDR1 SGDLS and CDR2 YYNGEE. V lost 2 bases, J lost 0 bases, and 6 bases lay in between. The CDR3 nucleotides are TGTGCCAGCAGCGTCACAGCCTCTGGAAACACCATATATTTT. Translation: CASSVTASGNTIYF.

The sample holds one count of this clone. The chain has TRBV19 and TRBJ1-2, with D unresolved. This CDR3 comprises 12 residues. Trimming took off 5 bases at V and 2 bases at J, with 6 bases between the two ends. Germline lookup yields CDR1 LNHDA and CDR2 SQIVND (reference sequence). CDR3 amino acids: CASSPRNYGYTF. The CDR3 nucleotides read TGTGCCAGTAGTCCCCGGAACTATGGCTACACCTTC.

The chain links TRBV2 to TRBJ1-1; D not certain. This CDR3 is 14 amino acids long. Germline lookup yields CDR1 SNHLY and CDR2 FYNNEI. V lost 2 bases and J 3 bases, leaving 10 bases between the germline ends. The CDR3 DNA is TGTGCCAGCAGTGAATGGCAGGACTACACTGAAGCTTTCTTT. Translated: CASSEWQDYTEAFF.

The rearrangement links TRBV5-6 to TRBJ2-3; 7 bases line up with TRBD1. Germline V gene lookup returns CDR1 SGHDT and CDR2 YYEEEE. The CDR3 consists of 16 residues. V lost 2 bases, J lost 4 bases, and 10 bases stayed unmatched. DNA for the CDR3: TGTGCCAGCAGCTTCGGGACAGAGGCTTTTTCAGATACGCAGTATTTT. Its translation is CASSFGTEAFSDTQYF.

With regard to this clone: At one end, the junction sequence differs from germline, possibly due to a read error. The DNA for the CDR3 is TGTGCTAGCAGTCAGACAGGGGGCGGAGAGACCCAGTACTTC. It codes for CASSQTGGGETQYF. V and J are TRBV7-7 and TRBJ2-5, with 10 bases aligning to TRBD1. This CDR3 spans 14 amino acids. Germline values: CDR1 SSHAT, CDR2 FNYEAQ (reference sequence).

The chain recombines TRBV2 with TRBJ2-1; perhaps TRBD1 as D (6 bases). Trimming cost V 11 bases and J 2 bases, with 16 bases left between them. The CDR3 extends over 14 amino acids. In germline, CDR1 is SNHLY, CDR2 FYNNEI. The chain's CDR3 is CAGNRVNTYNEQFF. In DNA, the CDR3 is TGTGCCGGGAACAGGGTAAATACCTACAATGAGCAGTTCTTC. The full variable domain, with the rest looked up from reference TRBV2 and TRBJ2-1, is EPEVTQTPSHQVTQMGQEVILRCVPISNHLYFYWYRQILGQKVEFLVSFYNNEISEKSEIFDDQFSVERPDGSNFTLKIRSTKLEDSAMYFCAGNRVNTYNEQFFGPGTRLTVL.